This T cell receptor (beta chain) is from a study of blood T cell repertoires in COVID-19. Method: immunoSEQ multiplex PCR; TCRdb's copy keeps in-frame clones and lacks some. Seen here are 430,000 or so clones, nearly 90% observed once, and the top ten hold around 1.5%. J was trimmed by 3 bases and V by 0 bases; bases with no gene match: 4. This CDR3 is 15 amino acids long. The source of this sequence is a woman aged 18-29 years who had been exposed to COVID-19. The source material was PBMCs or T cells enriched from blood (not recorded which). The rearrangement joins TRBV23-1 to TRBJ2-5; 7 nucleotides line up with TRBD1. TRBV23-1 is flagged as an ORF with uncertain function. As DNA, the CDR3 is TGCGCCAGCAGTCAATCCGGGACAGCTAAAGAGACCCAGTACTTC. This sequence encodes CASSQSGTAKETQYF.